This record looks at one TCR beta chain sequence and its context. The antigen is not known. This record comes from a study of cytomegalovirus exposure and HLA in healthy donors. General study results and limits: Cytomegalovirus-associated TCR beta chains were listed, numbering 164. A few of the chains that were CMV-associated were confirmed in vitro to be specific for CMV antigens. Rarity characterized most TCR sequences, yet some public TCRs appeared in many donors. Reported performance of the classifier showed diagnosis of cytomegalovirus status with high specificity and sensitivity.

Generated by immunoSEQ multiplex PCR, the TCRdb table keeps only in-frame clones and is missing some. Among some 71,000 clones listed, over 90% were seen once. The receptor was isolated from a woman between 18 and 30 years old in good health and CMV-seronegative. Sequenced sample: PBMCs.

CDR3: CASSISTTLIIGTEAFF. DNA for the CDR3: TGTGCCAGCAGCATATCAACGACTTTAATAATCGGCACTGAAGCTTTCTTT. The rearrangement links TRBV28 to TRBJ1-1; D remains unclear. The CDR3 has 17 residues. V shed 6 bases and J shed 4 bases, with 24 bases lying between them. From germline, CDR1 is MDHEN and CDR2 SYDVKM.